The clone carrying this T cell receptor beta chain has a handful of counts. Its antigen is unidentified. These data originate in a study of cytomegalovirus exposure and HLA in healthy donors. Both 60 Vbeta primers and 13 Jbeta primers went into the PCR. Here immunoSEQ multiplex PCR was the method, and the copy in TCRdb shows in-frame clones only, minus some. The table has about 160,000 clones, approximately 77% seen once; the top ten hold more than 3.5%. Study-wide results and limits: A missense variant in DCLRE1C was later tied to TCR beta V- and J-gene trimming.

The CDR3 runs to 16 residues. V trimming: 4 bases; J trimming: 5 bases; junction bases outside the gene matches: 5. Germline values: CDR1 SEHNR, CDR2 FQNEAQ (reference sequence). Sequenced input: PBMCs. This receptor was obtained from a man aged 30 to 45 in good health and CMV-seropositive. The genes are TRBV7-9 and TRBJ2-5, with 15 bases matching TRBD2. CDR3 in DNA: TGTGCCAGCAGCTCCGGGACTAGCGGGGGGTTTGAGACCCAGTACTTC. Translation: CASSSGTSGGFETQYF.